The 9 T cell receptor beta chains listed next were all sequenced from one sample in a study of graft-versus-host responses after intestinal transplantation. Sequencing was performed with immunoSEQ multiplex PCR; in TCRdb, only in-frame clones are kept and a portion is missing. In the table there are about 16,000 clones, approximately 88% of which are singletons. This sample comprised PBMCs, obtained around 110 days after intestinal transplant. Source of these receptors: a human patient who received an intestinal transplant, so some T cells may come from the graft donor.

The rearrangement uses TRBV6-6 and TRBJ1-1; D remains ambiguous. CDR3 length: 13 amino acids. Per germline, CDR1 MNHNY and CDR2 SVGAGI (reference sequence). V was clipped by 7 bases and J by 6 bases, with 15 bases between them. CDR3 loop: CASKRDLLAEAFF. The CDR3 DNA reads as TGTGCCAGCAAGAGGGATTTACTCGCTGAAGCTTTCTTT.

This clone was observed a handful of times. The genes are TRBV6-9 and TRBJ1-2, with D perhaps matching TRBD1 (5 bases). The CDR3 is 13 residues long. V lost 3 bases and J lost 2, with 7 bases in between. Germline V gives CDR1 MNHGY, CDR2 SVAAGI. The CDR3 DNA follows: TGTGCCAGCAGTTACCGGGACAACTATGGCTACACCTTC. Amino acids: CASSYRDNYGYTF.

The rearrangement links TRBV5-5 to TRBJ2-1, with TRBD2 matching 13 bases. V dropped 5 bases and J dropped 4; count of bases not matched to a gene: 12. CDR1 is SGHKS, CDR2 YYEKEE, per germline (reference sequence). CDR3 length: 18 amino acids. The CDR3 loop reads CASRPLLAGGPGYNEQFF. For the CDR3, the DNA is TGTGCCAGCAGACCCCTACTAGCGGGAGGGCCCGGGTACAATGAGCAGTTCTTC.

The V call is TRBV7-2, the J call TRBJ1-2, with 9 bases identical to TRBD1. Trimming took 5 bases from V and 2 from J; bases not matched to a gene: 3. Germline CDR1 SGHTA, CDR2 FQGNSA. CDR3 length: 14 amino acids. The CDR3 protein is CASSAGQGNYGYTF. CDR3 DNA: TGTGCCAGCAGCGCCGGACAGGGGAACTATGGCTACACCTTC.

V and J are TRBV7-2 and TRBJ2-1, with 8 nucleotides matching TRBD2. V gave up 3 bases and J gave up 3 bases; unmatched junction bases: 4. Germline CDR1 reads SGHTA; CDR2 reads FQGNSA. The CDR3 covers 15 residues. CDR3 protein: CASSLRTSFYNEQFF. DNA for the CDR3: TGTGCCAGCAGCTTGAGGACTAGCTTCTACAATGAGCAGTTCTTC.

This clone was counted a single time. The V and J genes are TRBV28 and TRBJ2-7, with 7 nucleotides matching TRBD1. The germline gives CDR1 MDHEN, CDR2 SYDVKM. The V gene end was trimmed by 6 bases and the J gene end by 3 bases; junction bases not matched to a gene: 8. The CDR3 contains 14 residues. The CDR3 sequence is CASSLTGAFYEQYF. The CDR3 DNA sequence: TGTGCCAGCAGCTTAACAGGGGCATTCTACGAGCAGTACTTC.

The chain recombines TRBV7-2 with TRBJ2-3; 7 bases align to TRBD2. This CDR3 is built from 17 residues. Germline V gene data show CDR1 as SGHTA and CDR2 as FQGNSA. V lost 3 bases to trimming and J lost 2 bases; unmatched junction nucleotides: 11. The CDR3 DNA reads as TGTGCCAGCAGCTTCAACGCAGGTCGACTAGCCACAGATACGCAGTATTTT. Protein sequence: CASSFNAGRLATDTQYF.

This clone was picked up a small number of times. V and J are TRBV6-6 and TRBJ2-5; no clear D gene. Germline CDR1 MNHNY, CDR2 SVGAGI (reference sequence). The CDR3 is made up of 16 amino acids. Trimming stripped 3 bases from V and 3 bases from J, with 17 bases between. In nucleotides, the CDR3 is TGTGCCAGCAGTTATGATCTACTGAGCCATAAAGAGACCCAGTACTTC. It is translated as CASSYDLLSHKETQYF.

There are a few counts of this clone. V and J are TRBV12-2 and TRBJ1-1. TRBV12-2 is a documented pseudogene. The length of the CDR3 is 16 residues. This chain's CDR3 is CASRLQTPRTYTEAFF. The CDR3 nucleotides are TGTGCAAGTCGCTTGCAGACCCCTAGGACCTACACTGAAGCTTTCTTT.